This T cell receptor (beta chain) was identified during a study of blood T cell repertoires in COVID-19. Study summary: Nucleic acid was either cDNA or gDNA, and it came from T cells, B-cell-depleted T cells, or PBMCs.

Profiling relied on immunoSEQ multiplex PCR, and the TCRdb table lists in-frame clones only, not all of them. The sample lists 110,000 to 150,000 clones; approximately 85% were seen once. CDR3 length equals 13 residues. V lost 6 bases and J 5 bases, leaving 13 bases between the germline ends. From germline, CDR1 is SGHTA and CDR2 FQGTGA. This sequence originates from a man aged 50 or older with acute or convalescent COVID-19. The sample taken for sequencing was peripheral blood. This chain joins TRBV7-3 and TRBJ2-5; possible D gene TRBD2, 5 bases. The CDR3 here is CASSLNRGETQYF. The CDR3 DNA reads as TGTGCCAGCAGTCTGAATCGGGGTGAGACCCAGTACTTC.